One sample yielded the 11 T cell receptor beta chains listed below, sequenced in a study of T cell repertoires in ileal Crohn's disease. Profiled with immunoSEQ multiplex PCR; TCRdb holds only in-frame clones, not every one. The repertoire includes roughly 13,000 clones, roughly four fifths of them detected once, and approximately 4.7% sits in the top ten. Sequenced material: ileal tissue. These receptors were taken from an adult with Crohn's disease.

This chain connects TRBV29-1 to TRBJ2-5; 7 bases are a match to TRBD2. The V and J ends lost 5 bases and 5 bases, in that order; junction bases with no gene match: 8. There are 13 residues in the CDR3. Germline V gene lookup returns CDR1 SQVTM and CDR2 ANQGSEA. The CDR3 sequence is CSVNKLGGETQYF. The CDR3 DNA is TGCAGCGTTAATAAGTTGGGGGGGGAGACCCAGTACTTC.

This chain joins TRBV28 and TRBJ2-5; D is uncertain. The CDR3 length is 10 residues. Germline CDR1 MDHEN, CDR2 SYDVKM. Trimming shortened V by 7 bases and J by 5 bases, and 5 bases separated the two germline ends. The CDR3 region is CASTGETQYF. The CDR3 DNA is TGTGCCAGCACCGGGGAGACCCAGTACTTC.

The chain has TRBV5-1 and TRBJ2-1; 10 bases map to TRBD2. The CDR3 is made up of 16 amino acids. In germline, CDR1 is SGHRS, CDR2 YFSETQ. V lost 1 base, J lost 6 bases, and 7 bases stayed unmatched. CDR3 sequence: CASSLLSGGPGNEQFF. The DNA of the CDR3 is TGCGCCAGCAGCTTGCTTAGCGGGGGGCCTGGCAATGAGCAGTTCTTC. Looking up the rest from reference TRBV5-1 and TRBJ2-1 gives the full variable domain: KAGVTQTPRYLIKTRGQQVTLSCSPISGHRSVSWYQQTPGQGLQFLFEYFSETQRNKGNFPGRFSGRQFSNSRSEMNVSTLELGDSALYLCASSLLSGGPGNEQFFGPGTRLTVL.

This clone is a singleton in its sample. The chain combines TRBV5-1 with TRBJ1-1; TRBD1 aligns across 10 bases. The CDR3 has 15 amino acids. Germline CDR1 is SGHRS and CDR2 is YFSETQ. The V and J ends lost 4 bases and 2 bases, in that order; junction bases with no gene match: 5. The CDR3 bases are TGCGCCAGCAGCCGGGGGACAGGGGATAACACTGAAGCTTTCTTT. Its protein is CASSRGTGDNTEAFF.

The chain employs TRBV5-4 and TRBJ1-3; 11 nucleotides line up with TRBD1. The J segment lost 3 bases and the V segment lost 4 bases, leaving 9 bases of the junction unmatched. The CDR3 runs to 17 residues. Germline V gene sequence: CDR1 SGHNT, CDR2 YYREEE (reference sequence). The CDR3 loop reads CASSRPGQGGIGNTIYF. CDR3 in DNA: TGTGCCAGCAGCCGACCGGGACAGGGGGGGATTGGAAACACCATATATTTT. The full variable domain, completed using reference TRBV5-4 and TRBJ1-3, is ETGVTQSPTHLIKTRGQQVTLRCSSQSGHNTVSWYQQALGQGPQFIFQYYREEENGRGNFPPRFSGLQFPNYSSELNVNALELDDSALYLCASSRPGQGGIGNTIYFGEGSWLTVV.

V usage is TRBV4-1 and J usage is TRBJ2-1; 13 bases align to TRBD2. CDR1 and CDR2 (germline): MGHRA, YSYEKL. The CDR3 is 17 amino acids. V trimming: 2 bases; J trimming: 6 bases; junction bases outside the gene matches: 7. For the CDR3, the DNA is TGCGCCAGCAGCCAACCCCTAGGGACTAGCGGGACCAATGAGCAGTTCTTC. Translation: CASSQPLGTSGTNEQFF.

The gene calls are TRBV6-6 and TRBJ1-2; the match to TRBD1 covers 7 bases. The V segment lost 6 bases and the J segment 2 bases; nucleotides outside the gene matches: 6. Germline V gives CDR1 MNHNY, CDR2 SVGAGI (reference sequence). The CDR3 is 14 residues long. The CDR3 protein is CASRPGTDNYGYTF. The CDR3 nucleotides read TGTGCCAGCAGACCCGGGACAGACAACTATGGCTACACCTTC.

This clone was counted once. This chain connects TRBV29-1 to TRBJ2-7; 9 bases align to TRBD2. The J segment lost 3 bases and the V segment lost 4 bases, leaving 4 bases of the junction unmatched. Germline loops: CDR1 SQVTM, CDR2 ANQGSEA. The CDR3 loop spans 13 amino acids. The CDR3 DNA is TGCAGCGTTGCCGCGGGGGGGCGCTACGAGCAGTACTTC. Its protein product is CSVAAGGRYEQYF.

This clone appeared once. V usage is TRBV28 and J usage is TRBJ1-2, with 7 bases lining up with TRBD1. V lost 7 bases and J lost 0; bases outside the gene matches: 5. The CDR3 is made up of 14 amino acids. Germline V gives CDR1 MDHEN, CDR2 SYDVKM. CDR3 DNA: TGTGCCAGCACCGTGACAGGGACTAACTATGGCTACACCTTC. The encoded protein is CASTVTGTNYGYTF.

This sequence joins TRBV19 and TRBJ1-2, with 10 bases lining up with TRBD1. Germline V gene data show CDR1 as LNHDA and CDR2 as SQIVND (reference sequence). V was clipped by 5 bases and J by 2 bases; unmatched bases: 8. The CDR3 has 16 residues. The CDR3 bases are TGTGCCAGTAGTCCCCGTGGACAGGGGGGGAACTATGGCTACACCTTC. Amino acids: CASSPRGQGGNYGYTF.

V and J are TRBV27 and TRBJ2-2; TRBD2 is a possible D gene (5 bases). Germline CDR1 and CDR2: MNHEY and SMNVEV (reference sequence). V lost 8 bases and J 0 bases, leaving 16 bases between the germline ends. The CDR3 is made up of 16 amino acids. For the CDR3, the DNA is TGTGCCAGCCGCCACACACGGGGTGCGAACACCGGGGAGCTGTTTTTT. It encodes CASRHTRGANTGELFF.